This TCR beta chain was sequenced in a study of blood T cell repertoires in COVID-19. On the study more broadly: Nucleic acid was either cDNA or gDNA, and it came from T cells, B-cell-depleted T cells, or PBMCs.

Clones were read by immunoSEQ multiplex PCR, and TCRdb kept only the in-frame ones, dropping some. The sample has 120,000 to 150,000 clones; about nine tenths are singletons. Germline CDR1 ENHRY, CDR2 SYGVKD. This CDR3 contains 16 residues. V shed 6 bases and J 1 base; nucleotides not matched to a gene: 7. The chain recombines TRBV10-3 with TRBJ1-1; 11 bases align to TRBD1. The receptor was isolated from a woman of 80 years or more with acute or convalescent COVID-19. What was sequenced was peripheral blood. The CDR3 reads CAIRDSGQGANTEAFF. The CDR3, as DNA: TGTGCCATCAGAGACTCCGGACAGGGGGCGAACACTGAAGCTTTCTTT.